The clone carrying this T cell receptor beta chain was observed a handful of times. The antigen is not known. The CDR3 sequence is 12 residues long. The germline CDR1 and CDR2 sequences are SGHRS and YFSETQ. The V end lost 1 base, the J end lost 0 bases, and 2 bases lay between the germline ends. The data belong to a study of T cell responses to AZD1222 COVID-19 vaccine. The study, taken as a whole, reports: Once two AZD1222 doses were given, Spike-specific TCR breadth and depth went up. Clonal diversity was possibly underestimated, and the donors were mostly white British, with more females.

This table comes from immunoSEQ multiplex PCR, and its TCRdb copy is limited to in-frame clones, with some not included. In the table there are around 67,000 clones, 84% of which are singletons. The sequence was collected from an adult in good health. The chain uses TRBV5-1 and TRBJ2-7, with D hard to call. The sequences come from peripheral blood, collected on day 0 of AZD1222 vaccination. The CDR3 nucleotides are TGCGCCAGCAGCTTGTCCTCCTACGAGCAGTACTTC. Its translation: CASSLSSYEQYF.